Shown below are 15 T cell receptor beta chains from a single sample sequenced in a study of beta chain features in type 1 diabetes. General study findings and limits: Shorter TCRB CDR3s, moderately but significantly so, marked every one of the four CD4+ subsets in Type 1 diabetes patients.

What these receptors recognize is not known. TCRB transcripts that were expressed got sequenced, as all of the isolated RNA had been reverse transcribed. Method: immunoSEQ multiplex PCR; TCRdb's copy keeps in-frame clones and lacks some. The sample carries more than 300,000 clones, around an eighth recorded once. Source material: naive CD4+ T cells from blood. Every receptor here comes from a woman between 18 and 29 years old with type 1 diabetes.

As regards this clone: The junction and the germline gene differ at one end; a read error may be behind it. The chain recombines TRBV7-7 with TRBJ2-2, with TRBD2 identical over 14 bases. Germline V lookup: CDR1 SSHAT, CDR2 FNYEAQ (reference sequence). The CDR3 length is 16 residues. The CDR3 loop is CASSNGLAGGFGELFF. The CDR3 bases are TGTGCTAGCAGCAACGGACTAGCGGGAGGATTCGGGGAGCTGTTTTTT.

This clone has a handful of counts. CDR3 DNA sequence: TGCGCCAGCAGCCCAGGGTTCGGTCAGCCCCAGCATTTT. This codes for CASSPGFGQPQHF. The chain recombines TRBV5-1 with TRBJ1-5; D may be TRBD1 (5 bases). The CDR3 runs to 13 residues. V lost 4 bases and J 6 bases, leaving 11 bases between the germline ends. CDR1 and CDR2 (germline): SGHRS, YFSETQ.

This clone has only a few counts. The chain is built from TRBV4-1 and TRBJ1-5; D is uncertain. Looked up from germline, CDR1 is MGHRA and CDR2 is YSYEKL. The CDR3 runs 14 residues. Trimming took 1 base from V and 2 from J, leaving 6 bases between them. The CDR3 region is CASSQAQRNQPQHF. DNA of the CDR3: TGCGCCAGCAGCCAAGCACAGCGCAATCAGCCCCAGCATTTT.

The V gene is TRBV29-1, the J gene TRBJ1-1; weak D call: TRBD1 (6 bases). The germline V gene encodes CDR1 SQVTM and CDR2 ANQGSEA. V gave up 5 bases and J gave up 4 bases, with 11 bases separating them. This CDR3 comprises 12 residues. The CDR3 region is CSVYRASTEAFF. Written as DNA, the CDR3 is TGCAGCGTTTACAGGGCTAGCACTGAAGCTTTCTTT.

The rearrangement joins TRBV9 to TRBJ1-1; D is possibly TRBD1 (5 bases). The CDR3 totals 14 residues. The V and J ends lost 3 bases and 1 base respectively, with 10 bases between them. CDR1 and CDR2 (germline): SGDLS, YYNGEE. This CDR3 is CASSGRAGNTEAFF. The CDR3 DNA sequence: TGTGCCAGCAGCGGCAGGGCTGGGAACACTGAAGCTTTCTTT.

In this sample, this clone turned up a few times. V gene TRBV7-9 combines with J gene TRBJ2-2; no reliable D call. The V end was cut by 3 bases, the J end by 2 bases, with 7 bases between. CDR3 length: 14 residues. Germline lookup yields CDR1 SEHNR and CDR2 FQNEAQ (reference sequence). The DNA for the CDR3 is TGTGCCAGCAGCTTGTCCCCTAACACCGGGGAGCTGTTTTTT. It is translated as CASSLSPNTGELFF. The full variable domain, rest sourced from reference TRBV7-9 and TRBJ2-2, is DTGVSQNPRHKITKRGQNVTFRCDPISEHNRLYWYRQTLGQGPEFLTYFQNEAQLEKSRLLSDRFSAERPKGSFSTLEIQRTEQGDSAMYLCASSLSPNTGELFFGEGSRLTVL.

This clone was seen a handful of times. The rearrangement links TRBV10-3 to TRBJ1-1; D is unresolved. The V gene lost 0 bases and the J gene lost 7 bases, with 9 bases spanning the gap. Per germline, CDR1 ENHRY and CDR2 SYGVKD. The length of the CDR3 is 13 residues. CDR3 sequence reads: CAISESTRHEAFF. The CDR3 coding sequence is TGTGCCATCAGTGAGTCGACTCGGCATGAAGCTTTCTTT.

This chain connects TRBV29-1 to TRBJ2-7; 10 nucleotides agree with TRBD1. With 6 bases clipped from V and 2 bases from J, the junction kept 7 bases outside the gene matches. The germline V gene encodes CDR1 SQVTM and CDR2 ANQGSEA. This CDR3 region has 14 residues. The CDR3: CSVVGQGPPYEQYF. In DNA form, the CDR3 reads TGCAGCGTCGTGGGACAGGGGCCCCCCTACGAGCAGTACTTC.

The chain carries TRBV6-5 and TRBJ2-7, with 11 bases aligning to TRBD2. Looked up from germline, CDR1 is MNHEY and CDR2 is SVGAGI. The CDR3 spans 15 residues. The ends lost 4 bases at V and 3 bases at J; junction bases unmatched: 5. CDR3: CASSSPGLAVYEQYF. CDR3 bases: TGTGCCAGCAGTTCGCCGGGACTAGCGGTCTACGAGCAGTACTTC.

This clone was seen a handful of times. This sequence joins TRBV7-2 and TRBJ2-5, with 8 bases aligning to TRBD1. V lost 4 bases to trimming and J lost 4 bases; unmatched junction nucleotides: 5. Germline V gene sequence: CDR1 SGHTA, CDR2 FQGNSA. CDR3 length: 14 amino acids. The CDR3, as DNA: TGTGCCAGCAGCTCCCGGACAGGGTTAGAGACCCAGTACTTC. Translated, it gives CASSSRTGLETQYF.

The CDR3 DNA reads as TGTGCCAGCTCACCGGGGACAACGAATCAGCCCCAGCATTTT. Translating gives CASSPGTTNQPQHF. The chain uses TRBV18 and TRBJ1-5, with D tentatively TRBD1 (6 bases). Germline V gives CDR1 KGHSH, CDR2 LQKENI. The CDR3 spans 14 residues. Between the trimmed V and J ends, which lost 3 bases and 4 bases, there was a span of 10 bases.

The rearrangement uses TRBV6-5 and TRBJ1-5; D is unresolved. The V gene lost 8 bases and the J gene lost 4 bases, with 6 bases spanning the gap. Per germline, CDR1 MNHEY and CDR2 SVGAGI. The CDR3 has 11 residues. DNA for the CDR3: TGTGCCAGCGGGCAAAATCAGCCCCAGCATTTT. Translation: CASGQNQPQHF.

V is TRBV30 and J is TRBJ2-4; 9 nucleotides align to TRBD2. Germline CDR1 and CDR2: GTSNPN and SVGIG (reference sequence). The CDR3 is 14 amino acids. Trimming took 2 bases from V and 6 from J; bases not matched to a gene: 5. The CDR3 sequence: CAWSPTTSGNIQYF. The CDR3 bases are TGTGCCTGGAGTCCAACGACTAGCGGAAACATTCAGTACTTC.

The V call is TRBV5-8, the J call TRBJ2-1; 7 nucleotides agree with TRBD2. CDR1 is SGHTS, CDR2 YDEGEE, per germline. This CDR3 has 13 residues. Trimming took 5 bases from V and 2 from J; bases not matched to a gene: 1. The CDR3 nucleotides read TGTGCCAGCAGAGCGGGACCCTACAATGAGCAGTTCTTC. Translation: CASRAGPYNEQFF.

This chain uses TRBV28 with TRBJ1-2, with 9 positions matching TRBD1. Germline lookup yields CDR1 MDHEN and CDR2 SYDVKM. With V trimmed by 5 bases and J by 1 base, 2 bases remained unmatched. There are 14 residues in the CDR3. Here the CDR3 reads CASSDRGINYGYTF. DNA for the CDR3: TGTGCCAGCAGTGACAGGGGGATTAACTATGGCTACACCTTC.